Below, 12 T cell receptor beta chains from the same sample are listed, as sequenced in a study of cytomegalovirus exposure and HLA in healthy donors. In the PCR, 60 Vbeta and 13 Jbeta primers were used. Using immunoSEQ multiplex PCR, the repertoire was profiled, and TCRdb retains in-frame clones only, with some absent. The sample shows some 160,000 clones, 65% to 90% of them seen only once. Material for sequencing was PBMCs. All receptors derive from a male donor in good health and CMV-seronegative.

The J gene is TRBJ1-5, the V gene TRBV5-1; TRBD1 agrees at 7 bases. Per germline, CDR1 SGHRS and CDR2 YFSETQ. After removal of 2 bases from V and 3 bases from J, the junction contained 5 bases not matched to a gene. The CDR3 runs 15 residues. In DNA, the CDR3 is TGCGCCAGCAGCTTACAGGGGCATTCCAATCAGCCCCAGCATTTT. This encodes CASSLQGHSNQPQHF.

This clone came up a few times. This chain connects TRBV6-5 to TRBJ2-7; TRBD1 matches at 8 bases. The germline gives CDR1 MNHEY, CDR2 SVGAGI. Trimming took 0 bases from V and 0 from J; bases not matched to a gene: 1. This CDR3 is built from 15 residues. Here the CDR3 reads CASSYSTGVSYEQYF. CDR3 coding DNA: TGTGCCAGCAGTTACTCGACAGGGGTCTCCTACGAGCAGTACTTC.

Note on this clone: Other DNA sequences of this sample code for an identical CDR3. The CDR3 nucleotides read TGCGCCAGCGCCGTAAGGGGCTCTGGGGCCAACGTCCTGACTTTC. This encodes CASAVRGSGANVLTF. The chain couples TRBV5-1 to TRBJ2-6; D perhaps matches TRBD1 (5 bases). Germline assignment: CDR1 SGHRS and CDR2 YFSETQ. V lost 7 bases and J lost 0, with 11 bases in between. The CDR3 consists of 15 residues.

The V gene is TRBV6-1, the J gene TRBJ1-5; D is possibly TRBD1 (5 bases). Trimming took off 8 bases at V and 2 bases at J, with 16 bases between the two ends. The CDR3 runs to 15 residues. The germline V gene has CDR1 MNHNS and CDR2 SASEGT. CDR3 loop: CASYDRDSRNQPQHF. The CDR3 DNA reads TGTGCCAGCTATGACAGAGACAGCCGCAATCAGCCCCAGCATTTT.

This clone was observed a few times. This chain connects TRBV9 to TRBJ2-3; D might be TRBD2 (6 bases). CDR1 and CDR2 from the germline V gene are SGDLS and YYNGEE. The ends were cut back, 4 bases at V and 2 bases at J, with 17 bases in the middle. The CDR3 contains 16 residues. CDR3 nucleotides: TGTGCCAGCAGCCTCGCTTTGGGAGGTATCACAGATACGCAGTATTTT. Protein: CASSLALGGITDTQYF.

The rearrangement uses TRBV2 and TRBJ2-5; D unclear. This CDR3 contains 11 residues. The V gene lost 7 bases and the J gene lost 5 bases, with 8 bases spanning the gap. CDR1 and CDR2 from the germline V gene are SNHLY and FYNNEI. CDR3 loop: CASKEWETQYF. The CDR3, as DNA: TGTGCCAGCAAGGAGTGGGAGACCCAGTACTTC.

The DNA for the CDR3 is TGTGCCAGCAGCGGACAGAATGACAGAGAATCCTACGAGCAGTACTTC. Its protein product is CASSGQNDRESYEQYF. The V gene is TRBV7-9, the J gene TRBJ2-7, with D maybe TRBD1 (6 bases). There are 16 residues in the CDR3. CDR1 SEHNR and CDR2 FQNEAQ come from the germline V gene (reference sequence). Trimming pared 5 bases from V and 1 base from J, leaving 18 bases between.

This chain uses TRBV14 with TRBJ1-1; D is ambiguous. The V gene lost 0 bases and the J gene lost 1 base, with 12 bases spanning the gap. Germline CDR1 SGHDN, CDR2 FVKESK. The CDR3 covers 16 residues. CDR3 nucleotides: TGTGCCAGCAGCCAAGACCTCTCGGCGGGGAACACTGAAGCTTTCTTT. This encodes CASSQDLSAGNTEAFF.

The CDR3 reads CASSPDRGQGSPLHF. The CDR3 region has the DNA TGTGCCAGCTCACCTGACAGGGGGCAGGGGTCACCCCTCCACTTT. The J gene is TRBJ1-6, the V gene TRBV18; TRBD1 agrees at 10 bases. The V gene's germline CDR1 is KGHSH and CDR2 LQKENI. This CDR3 spans 15 amino acids. V gave up 3 bases and J gave up 10 bases; unmatched junction bases: 6.

The J gene is TRBJ1-2, the V gene TRBV18; TRBD1 aligns across 8 bases. Trimming removed 3 bases from V and 5 bases from J; junction bases left unmatched: 11. This CDR3 contains 16 residues. Per germline, CDR1 KGHSH and CDR2 LQKENI. DNA for the CDR3: TGTGCCAGCTCACCCTCCGGAGGACAGGGTGGGTATGGCTACACCTTC. Translated, it gives CASSPSGGQGGYGYTF.

This chain joins TRBV6-1 and TRBJ1-2, with D hard to call. Germline assignment: CDR1 MNHNS and CDR2 SASEGT. The CDR3 covers 12 residues. V lost 5 bases, J lost 5 bases, and 9 bases lay in between. CDR3 residues: CASSIGIYGYTF. The CDR3 region has the DNA TGTGCCAGCAGTATCGGGATTTATGGCTACACCTTC.

The chain carries TRBV19 and TRBJ1-2; 9 positions match TRBD1. The CDR3 is made up of 17 amino acids. J lost 3 bases, V lost 3 bases, and 11 bases had no gene match. Looked up from germline, CDR1 is LNHDA and CDR2 is SQIVND (reference sequence). This CDR3 is CASSIQQGTGSDYGYTF. The CDR3 bases are TGTGCCAGTAGTATCCAGCAGGGGACAGGGAGTGACTATGGCTACACCTTC.